This T cell receptor (beta chain) was recorded in a study of patients and donors after allogeneic stem cell transplantation. Turning to this clonotype: One base away lies a much larger clone, so this may be a sequencing read error.

TCRdb reprocessed the RT-PCR reads via MiXCR and lists one record per CDR3 protein. The data show over 200,000 distinct CDR3 sequences, with about 38% seen just once and about 9.9% held by the top ten. CDR3 length: 11 amino acids. The germline V gene encodes CDR1 LGHDT and CDR2 YNNKEL (reference sequence). V shed 5 bases and J shed 4 bases, with 4 bases lying between them. Sequenced material: blood, either unsorted or a sorted T cell fraction (not recorded which). The chain joins TRBV3-1 to TRBJ2-3; D is undetermined. The TCR was taken from a human donor who was either an allogeneic HSCT recipient or a stem cell or donor lymphocyte infusion donor (not recorded which). It is not recorded whose cells these are; they may come from a transplant donor. As DNA, the CDR3 is TGTGCCAGCAGCTCAGCAGATACGCAGTATTTT. It yields the protein CASSSADTQYF.